A single sample gave rise to the 27 T cell receptor beta chains below, sequenced in a study of early T cells in non-severe SARS-CoV-2 infection. Using its own MiXCR run on the 5' RACE reads, TCRdb lists one record per CDR3 protein. Found here are under 95,000 distinct CDR3 sequences, approximately 12% of them singletons; the top ten hold about 3.4%. What was sequenced was whole blood. The receptors shown here come from an adult who was a healthcare worker with PCR-confirmed SARS-CoV-2 infection or an uninfected control (not recorded which).

This clonotype turned up a few times. The rearrangement uses TRBV27 and TRBJ2-5; the D is unclear. Looked up from germline, CDR1 is MNHEY and CDR2 is SMNVEV (reference sequence). There are 13 residues in the CDR3. Trimming removed 3 bases at V and 5 bases at J, with 10 bases between. CDR3 bases: TGTGCCAGCAGTTTTGTAGCCACCGAGACCCAGTACTTC. Translated, it gives CASSFVATETQYF.

The chain uses TRBV5-5 and TRBJ2-2; TRBD2 matches 7 bases. V trimming: 5 bases; J trimming: 7 bases; junction bases outside the gene matches: 11. The CDR3 runs 15 residues. The germline CDR1 and CDR2 sequences are SGHKS and YYEKEE (reference sequence). Here the CDR3 DNA reads TGTGCCAGCAGTTCCGGACTAGAGAGGATCGGGGAGCTGTTTTTT. Residues: CASSSGLERIGELFF.

The V gene is TRBV7-3, the J gene TRBJ2-1, with unresolved D. V was trimmed by 6 bases and J by 7 bases, leaving 16 bases between them. The CDR3 spans 14 residues. Germline V gene data show CDR1 as SGHTA and CDR2 as FQGTGA. The DNA for the CDR3 is TGTGCCAGCAGACCCGGACCCACCGAGAATGAGCAGTTCTTC. Its protein is CASRPGPTENEQFF. Complete variable domain (other parts from reference TRBV7-3 and TRBJ2-1): GAGVSQTPSNKVTEKGKYVELRCDPISGHTALYWYRQSLGQGPEFLIYFQGTGAADDSGLPNDRFFAVRPEGSVSTLKIQRTERGDSAVYLCASRPGPTENEQFFGPGTRLTVL.

This clonotype showed up many times. V usage is TRBV29-1 and J usage is TRBJ2-7; 10 bases line up with TRBD2. The CDR3 is 13 amino acids. V lost 8 bases and J lost 1; bases outside the gene matches: 5. Germline assignment: CDR1 SQVTM and CDR2 ANQGSEA. The CDR3, as DNA: TGCAGCTATATTAGCGGGAGGTCCTACGAGCAGTACTTC. Its protein is CSYISGRSYEQYF.

This clonotype was seen repeatedly, ten times or more. This chain joins TRBV14 and TRBJ2-7; 8 nucleotides line up with TRBD1. With V trimmed by 4 bases and J by 2 bases, 7 bases remained unmatched. Germline CDR1 SGHDN, CDR2 FVKESK. The CDR3 is 15 residues long. DNA of the CDR3: TGTGCCAGCAGCCCGGAACAGGGGGGACCCTACGAGCAGTACTTC. Translating it yields CASSPEQGGPYEQYF.

V gene TRBV29-1 combines with J gene TRBJ2-1, with D tentatively TRBD1 (8 bases). Germline CDR1 is SQVTM and CDR2 is ANQGSEA. The CDR3 length is 11 residues. V was pared by 7 bases and J by 9 bases, with 13 bases between. CDR3 region: CSGQGRGEQFF. The CDR3 bases are TGCAGCGGACAGGGGAGGGGTGAGCAGTTCTTC.

Written as DNA, the CDR3 is TGCAGCGTTGGTAGGGCCGGCGGCTATGGCTACACCTTC. It specifies CSVGRAGGYGYTF. This rearrangement joins TRBV29-1 to TRBJ1-2; unclear D gene. V shed 4 bases and J shed 4 bases, with 13 bases lying between them. From germline, CDR1 is SQVTM and CDR2 ANQGSEA. The CDR3 loop spans 13 amino acids.

This clonotype was counted only a few times. This chain connects TRBV20-1 to TRBJ2-1; TRBD2 aligns across 8 bases. The CDR3 totals 17 residues. Germline CDR1 is DFQATT and CDR2 is SNEGSKA (reference sequence). Losses at the gene ends were 5 bases for V and 0 bases for J; bases not matched to a gene: 12. The CDR3 sequence is CSAPPPGGRSSYNEQFF. The CDR3, as DNA: TGCAGTGCTCCCCCGCCGGGGGGGCGTAGCTCCTACAATGAGCAGTTCTTC.

This clonotype turned up a few times. The V call is TRBV29-1, the J call TRBJ2-5; D not certain. The V end lost 6 bases, the J end lost 1 base, and 9 bases lay between the germline ends. Germline-derived CDR1 and CDR2 are SQVTM and ANQGSEA. The CDR3 extends over 12 amino acids. CDR3 sequence (DNA): TGCAGCGTGTTAACGATCCAAGAGACCCAGTACTTC. The encoded protein is CSVLTIQETQYF.

This clonotype was seen at least ten times. This chain uses TRBV12-3 or TRBV12-4 with TRBJ2-7, with D maybe TRBD2 (5 bases). The ends were cut back, 5 bases at V and 2 bases at J, with 13 bases in the middle. The CDR3 sequence is 14 residues long. The CDR3 sequence: CASSTGITAYEQYF. Here the CDR3 DNA reads TGTGCCAGCAGTACCGGGATTACAGCCTACGAGCAGTACTTC.

This clonotype was seen repeatedly, ten times or more. The gene calls are TRBV12-2 and TRBJ1-2; the table's D call, TRBD1, has no DNA check behind it. TRBV12-2 is annotated as a pseudogene. The CDR3 runs 15 residues. CDR3 protein: CASRPDWGRPNGYTF. Written as DNA, the CDR3 is TGTGCAAGTCGCCCAGATTGGGGGCGTCCTAATGGCTACACCTTC.

This clonotype was seen many times. The chain couples TRBV11-2 to TRBJ2-1; D not resolved. The germline V gene has CDR1 SGHAT and CDR2 FQNNGV. With 4 bases removed from V and 6 bases from J, the gap between germline ends came to 16 bases. The CDR3 contains 15 residues. The CDR3 loop reads CASSSSAPTRNEQFF. The CDR3 DNA reads TGTGCCAGCAGCTCCAGCGCCCCGACCCGCAATGAGCAGTTCTTC.

There are many counts of this clonotype. The chain links TRBV7-2 to TRBJ1-2, with D maybe TRBD1 (6 bases). The CDR3 loop spans 15 amino acids. Deletions cut 6 bases from V and 0 bases from J, with 14 bases between. From germline, CDR1 is SGHTA and CDR2 FQGNSA. The CDR3 DNA is TGTGCCAGCAGGTTGGGGGGCGCGGCTAACTATGGCTACACCTTC. Protein sequence: CASRLGGAANYGYTF.

This clonotype was recorded many times. The CDR3 DNA is TGTGCCAGCAGCCAAGAGCCCCGTGAGTACGAGCAGTACTTC. Translation: CASSQEPREYEQYF. The V and J genes are TRBV4-2 and TRBJ2-7; D call uncertain. CDR1 is LGHNA and CDR2 is YNFKEQ in the germline V gene. V lost 0 bases and J 4 bases, leaving 10 bases between the germline ends. The CDR3 consists of 14 residues.

This clonotype was detected a few times. The J gene is TRBJ2-7, the V gene TRBV13, with D maybe TRBD2 (5 bases). Germline V gene lookup returns CDR1 PRHDT and CDR2 FYEKMQ (reference sequence). V shed 5 bases and J shed 7 bases, with 9 bases lying between them. The CDR3 length is 11 residues. The CDR3 protein is CASSTREEQYF. CDR3 nucleotides: TGTGCCAGCAGCACTAGGGAAGAGCAGTACTTC.

This clonotype has just a few counts. DNA of the CDR3: TGCGCCAGCAGCTTTACCCCGGCCCTAGCGAGCGCGGAGACCCAGTACTTC. This sequence encodes CASSFTPALASAETQYF. The chain couples TRBV5-1 to TRBJ2-5; maybe TRBD2 (6 bases). Germline V CDR1 and CDR2: SGHRS, YFSETQ. This CDR3 has 17 amino acids. Trimming left V 2 bases short and J 5 bases short, with 22 bases between.

This chain links TRBV5-1 with TRBJ2-1; D is perhaps TRBD2 (6 bases). The CDR3 has 14 amino acids. The V end lost 7 bases, the J end lost 1 base, and 12 bases lay between the germline ends. Germline values: CDR1 SGHRS, CDR2 YFSETQ. The DNA for the CDR3 is TGCGCCAGCCGACCGGGACTGTCCTACAATGAGCAGTTCTTC. Protein product: CASRPGLSYNEQFF.

The V gene is TRBV27, the J gene TRBJ1-5, with a tentative D call TRBD1 (6 bases). The CDR3 extends over 14 amino acids. In germline, CDR1 is MNHEY, CDR2 SMNVEV (reference sequence). V gave up 6 bases and J gave up 6 bases, with 15 bases separating them. The CDR3 DNA is TGTGCCAGCAGCTGGAGGGGAGGGGGTCAGCCCCAGCATTTT. Translation: CASSWRGGGQPQHF.

The rearrangement uses TRBV7-6 and TRBJ1-1; D ambiguous. This CDR3 contains 13 residues. CDR1 and CDR2 from the germline V gene are SGHVS and FNYEAQ. The ends were cut back, 6 bases at V and 3 bases at J, with 11 bases in the middle. Written as DNA, the CDR3 is TGTGCCAGCAGTCAAGGGAAATACACTGAAGCTTTCTTT. Protein product: CASSQGKYTEAFF.

This clonotype was seen at least ten times. The chain links TRBV14 to TRBJ1-1; D might be TRBD1 (5 bases). The CDR3 has 12 amino acids. Trimming removed 1 base from V and 5 bases from J, with 5 bases in between. Germline V lookup: CDR1 SGHDN, CDR2 FVKESK. The CDR3 protein is CASSQGTTEAFF. The CDR3 DNA follows: TGTGCCAGCAGCCAAGGGACAACTGAAGCTTTCTTT.

As concerns this clonotype: Just one base apart from a much larger clone, this may be a read error. This rearrangement joins TRBV28 to TRBJ2-7, with 7 bases that match TRBD1. The CDR3 length is 13 residues. Germline loops: CDR1 MDHEN, CDR2 SYDVKM. The CDR3 DNA follows: TGTGCCAGCAGCGACAGGGTACCGTCCGAGCAGCACTTC. This codes for CASSDRVPSEQHF.

This clonotype was detected a few times. The V and J genes are TRBV7-8 and TRBJ2-2; 9 positions match TRBD2. CDR3 length: 16 residues. Germline V lookup: CDR1 SGHVS, CDR2 FQNEAQ. V dropped 5 bases and J dropped 3; count of bases not matched to a gene: 7. The CDR3 reads CASSLWTSDDTGELFF. The CDR3 bases are TGTGCCAGCAGCCTTTGGACTAGCGACGACACCGGGGAGCTGTTTTTT. The variable domain in full, completed from reference TRBV7-8 and TRBJ2-2, reads GAGVSQSPRYKVAKRGQDVALRCDPISGHVSLFWYQQALGQGPEFLTYFQNEAQLDKSGLPSDRFFAERPEGSVSTLKIQRTQQEDSAVYLCASSLWTSDDTGELFFGEGSRLTVL.

The table lists this clonotype with a few counts. V gene TRBV25-1 combines with J gene TRBJ1-1; 7 bases fit TRBD1. The J segment lost 0 bases and the V segment lost 3 bases, leaving 7 bases of the junction unmatched. This CDR3 contains 16 residues. CDR1 is MGHDK and CDR2 is SYGVNS in the germline V gene. The CDR3 loop reads CASSDNLGGMNTEAFF. CDR3 nucleotide sequence: TGTGCCAGCAGTGATAATTTAGGGGGCATGAACACTGAAGCTTTCTTT.

This clonotype was counted many times. The J gene is TRBJ1-1, the V gene TRBV12-3 or TRBV12-4; 7 bases are a match to TRBD1. J lost 5 bases, V lost 5 bases, and 8 bases had no gene match. There are 14 residues in the CDR3. The CDR3 reads CASSHSGGLTEAFF. The CDR3 region has the DNA TGTGCCAGCAGTCACTCAGGGGGTTTAACTGAAGCTTTCTTT.

This clonotype was seen many times. This chain joins TRBV7-9 and TRBJ2-7, with TRBD1 identical over 12 bases. Germline V lookup: CDR1 SEHNR, CDR2 FQNEAQ (reference sequence). The V and J ends lost 1 base and 5 bases, in that order; junction bases with no gene match: 6. The CDR3 spans 16 residues. CDR3 residues: CASSLVGDRGRHEQYF. CDR3 sequence (DNA): TGTGCCAGCAGCTTAGTAGGGGACAGGGGGCGTCACGAGCAGTACTTC. The entire variable domain, with the rest obtained from reference TRBV7-9 and TRBJ2-7, is as follows: DTGVSQNPRHKITKRGQNVTFRCDPISEHNRLYWYRQTLGQGPEFLTYFQNEAQLEKSRLLSDRFSAERPKGSFSTLEIQRTEQGDSAMYLCASSLVGDRGRHEQYFGPGTRLTVT.

This clonotype appeared a few times. This rearrangement joins TRBV7-9 to TRBJ1-2; D gene ambiguous. Germline V CDR1 and CDR2: SEHNR, FQNEAQ (reference sequence). The CDR3 is 13 residues long. The ends were cut back, 3 bases at V and 7 bases at J, with 12 bases in the middle. The CDR3 bases are TGTGCCAGCAGCTTGTCGCGATTACTTGGCTACACCTTC. Encoded protein: CASSLSRLLGYTF.

This clonotype was detected only a few times. This rearrangement joins TRBV7-9 to TRBJ2-7; TRBD2 agrees at 7 bases. The CDR3 length is 14 residues. V was pared by 5 bases and J by 3 bases, with 7 bases of the junction left unmatched. From germline, CDR1 is SEHNR and CDR2 FQNEAQ (reference sequence). CDR3 in amino acids: CASSRHQRDYEQYF. The CDR3 DNA reads TGTGCCAGCAGCCGGCACCAGCGGGACTACGAGCAGTACTTC. Using reference TRBV7-9 and TRBJ2-7 for the parts outside the CDR3, the full variable domain is DTGVSQNPRHKITKRGQNVTFRCDPISEHNRLYWYRQTLGQGPEFLTYFQNEAQLEKSRLLSDRFSAERPKGSFSTLEIQRTEQGDSAMYLCASSRHQRDYEQYFGPGTRLTVT.